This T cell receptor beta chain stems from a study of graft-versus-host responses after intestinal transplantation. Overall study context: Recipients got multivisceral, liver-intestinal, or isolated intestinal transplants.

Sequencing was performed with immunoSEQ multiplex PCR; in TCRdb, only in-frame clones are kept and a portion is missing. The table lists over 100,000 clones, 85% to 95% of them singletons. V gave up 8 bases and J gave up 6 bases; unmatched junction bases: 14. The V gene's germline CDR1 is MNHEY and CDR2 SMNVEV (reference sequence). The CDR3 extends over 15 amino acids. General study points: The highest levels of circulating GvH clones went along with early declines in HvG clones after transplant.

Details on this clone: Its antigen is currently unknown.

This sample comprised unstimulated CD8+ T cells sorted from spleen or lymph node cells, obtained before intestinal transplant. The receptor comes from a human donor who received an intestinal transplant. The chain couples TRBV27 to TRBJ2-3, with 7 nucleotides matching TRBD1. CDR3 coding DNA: TGTGCCAGCCGATACAGGGGCATCAGTGGCGATACGCAGTATTTT. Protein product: CASRYRGISGDTQYF.